This T cell receptor (beta chain) was identified in a study of cytomegalovirus exposure and HLA in healthy donors. Findings and caveats of the study: Most TCR sequences were seen very rarely across donors, but some public TCRs occurred in many. Through in vitro validation, three CMV-associated chains were shown to be specific for CMV antigens.

The CDR3 is made up of 12 amino acids. CDR1 is SGHVS, CDR2 FQNEAQ, per germline. Trimming cost V 5 bases and J 4 bases, with 9 bases left between them. Data came from immunoSEQ multiplex PCR; TCRdb stores just in-frame clones and leaves some out. The sample comprises some 130,000 clones, 85% to 90% of which are singletons, and approximately 1.2% rests with the top ten. This clone occurred many times. Its antigen is undetermined. Sample: PBMCs. The TCR originated in a woman aged 18-29 years in good health and CMV-seronegative. The chain couples TRBV7-8 to TRBJ2-7; D uncertain. CDR3 coding DNA: TGTGCCAGCAGCCCCCTCTTGTACGAGCAGTACTTC. Translation gives CASSPLLYEQYF.